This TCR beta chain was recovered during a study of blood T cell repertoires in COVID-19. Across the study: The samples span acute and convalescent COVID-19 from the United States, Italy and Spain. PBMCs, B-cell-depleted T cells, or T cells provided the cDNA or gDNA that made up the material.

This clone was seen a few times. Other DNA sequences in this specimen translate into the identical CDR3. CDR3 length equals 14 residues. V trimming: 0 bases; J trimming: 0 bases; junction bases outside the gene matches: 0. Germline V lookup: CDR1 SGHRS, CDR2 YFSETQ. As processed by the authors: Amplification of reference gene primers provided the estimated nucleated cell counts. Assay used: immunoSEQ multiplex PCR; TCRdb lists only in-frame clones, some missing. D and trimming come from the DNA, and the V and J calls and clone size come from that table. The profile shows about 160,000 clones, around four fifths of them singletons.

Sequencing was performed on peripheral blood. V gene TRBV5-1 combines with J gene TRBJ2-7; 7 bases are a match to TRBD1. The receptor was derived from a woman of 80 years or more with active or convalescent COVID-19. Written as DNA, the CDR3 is TGCGCCAGCAGCTTGGGACAGGGCTCCTACGAGCAGTACTTC. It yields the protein CASSLGQGSYEQYF.